Shown below are 11 T cell receptor beta chains from a single sample sequenced in a study of chemoradiotherapy in HPV16-positive cancers. Only in-frame clones appear in the TCRdb table, and some are missing; sequencing was by immunoSEQ multiplex PCR. The sample holds about 12,000 clones; more than 70% are singletons and the top ten take around 8.1%. The sample was acquired from a patient who underwent chemoradiotherapy. Receptors originate from a human donor with HPV-associated anogenital cancer.

This clone was found a few times. The V gene is TRBV7-9, the J gene TRBJ1-2; no firm D call. V lost 1 base, J lost 7 bases, and 13 bases lay in between. The CDR3 has 14 amino acids. Germline values: CDR1 SEHNR, CDR2 FQNEAQ (reference sequence). The CDR3 region has the DNA TGTGCCAGCAGCTTAGGTTCAGACGCCCGTGGCTACACCTTC. Residues: CASSLGSDARGYTF.

This chain joins TRBV27 and TRBJ2-5; no firm D call. CDR3 length: 15 amino acids. Germline-derived CDR1 and CDR2 are MNHEY and SMNVEV (reference sequence). V dropped 1 base and J dropped 4 bases, with 13 bases sitting between them. The DNA of the CDR3 is TGTGCCAGCAGTTTATTGGGTGCTGGGCGAGAGACCCAGTACTTC. The encoded protein is CASSLLGAGRETQYF.

CDR3 loop: CASSPAWTGGEGEAFF. CDR3 nucleotide sequence: TGTGCCAGCAGCCCTGCATGGACAGGGGGCGAAGGTGAAGCTTTCTTT. J is TRBJ1-1 and V is TRBV5-6; 11 bases align to TRBD1. The CDR3 covers 16 residues. V was pared by 4 bases and J by 7 bases, with 12 bases of the junction left unmatched. Germline V gives CDR1 SGHDT, CDR2 YYEEEE.

The chain recombines TRBV7-2 with TRBJ1-2; 7 bases fit TRBD1. The germline V gene has CDR1 SGHTA and CDR2 FQGNSA. The CDR3 length is 14 residues. V lost 5 bases and J lost 7; bases outside the gene matches: 10. The DNA of the CDR3 is TGTGCCAGCAGCCCGTCCCGGGACAGTGGTGGCTACACCTTC. Translating gives CASSPSRDSGGYTF.

The rearrangement joins TRBV11-2 to TRBJ2-2, with TRBD1 matching over 9 bases. This CDR3 comprises 16 residues. The trim removed 6 bases at V and 6 bases at J, leaving 11 bases unmatched. Looked up from germline, CDR1 is SGHAT and CDR2 is FQNNGV. The CDR3 here is CASRRPGQGGSGELFF. CDR3 coding DNA: TGTGCCAGCAGACGTCCGGGACAGGGAGGATCCGGGGAGCTGTTTTTT.

The V gene is TRBV7-2, the J gene TRBJ1-2; 7 positions agree with TRBD1. J lost 6 bases, V lost 5 bases, and 12 bases had no gene match. The CDR3 consists of 15 residues. Germline-derived CDR1 and CDR2 are SGHTA and FQGNSA. The DNA of the CDR3 is TGTGCCAGCAGCCCCATACGGACAGGAGCTGATGGCTACACCTTC. It is translated as CASSPIRTGADGYTF.

CDR3 residues: CASAGNYGYTF. CDR3 nucleotides: TGTGCCAGCGCGGGGAACTATGGCTACACCTTC. The chain couples TRBV28 to TRBJ1-2; D remains unclear. CDR1 and CDR2 (germline): MDHEN, SYDVKM. The CDR3 totals 11 residues. The V end was cut by 8 bases, the J end by 2 bases, with 6 bases between.

V usage is TRBV9 and J usage is TRBJ2-2; D gene uncertain. The V end was cut by 4 bases, the J end by 6 bases, with 13 bases between. Germline V gene data show CDR1 as SGDLS and CDR2 as YYNGEE. The CDR3 runs 14 residues. The CDR3 DNA follows: TGTGCCAGCAGCCTAGGCCAACTCGCCGGGGAGCTGTTTTTT. Its protein is CASSLGQLAGELFF.

The chain couples TRBV28 to TRBJ2-5; perhaps TRBD2 as D (6 bases). Germline V gene data show CDR1 as MDHEN and CDR2 as SYDVKM. Deletions cut 3 bases from V and 5 bases from J, with 25 bases between. This CDR3 is 18 amino acids long. The CDR3 DNA sequence: TGTGCCAGCAGTTTCATGACTAGTTGGGCGGGGACCCAGGAGACCCAGTACTTC. Its protein is CASSFMTSWAGTQETQYF.

This clone was seen once. The chain employs TRBV7-6 and TRBJ2-7; 9 bases line up with TRBD1. The V gene end was trimmed by 5 bases and the J gene end by 2 bases; junction bases not matched to a gene: 4. This CDR3 contains 14 residues. Germline lookup yields CDR1 SGHVS and CDR2 FNYEAQ. The CDR3 loop reads CASSTGTGTYEQYF. For the CDR3, the DNA is TGTGCCAGCAGCACCGGGACAGGGACCTACGAGCAGTACTTC.

This chain connects TRBV30 to TRBJ2-7, with TRBD1 as a possible D gene (7 bases). The ends were cut back, 0 bases at V and 1 base at J, with 10 bases in the middle. CDR3 size: 14 residues. Germline V gene lookup returns CDR1 GTSNPN and CDR2 SVGIG (reference sequence). The CDR3 region has the DNA TGTGCCTGGAGTGTATCAGGGGGGTCCTACGAGCAGTACTTC. Translation gives CAWSVSGGSYEQYF. Full variable domain (outside the CDR3, taken from reference TRBV30 and TRBJ2-7): SQTIHQWPATLVQPVGSPLSLECTVEGTSNPNLYWYRQAAGRGLQLLFYSVGIGQISSEVPQNLSASRPQDRQFILSSKKLLLSDSGFYLCAWSVSGGSYEQYFGPGTRLTVT.